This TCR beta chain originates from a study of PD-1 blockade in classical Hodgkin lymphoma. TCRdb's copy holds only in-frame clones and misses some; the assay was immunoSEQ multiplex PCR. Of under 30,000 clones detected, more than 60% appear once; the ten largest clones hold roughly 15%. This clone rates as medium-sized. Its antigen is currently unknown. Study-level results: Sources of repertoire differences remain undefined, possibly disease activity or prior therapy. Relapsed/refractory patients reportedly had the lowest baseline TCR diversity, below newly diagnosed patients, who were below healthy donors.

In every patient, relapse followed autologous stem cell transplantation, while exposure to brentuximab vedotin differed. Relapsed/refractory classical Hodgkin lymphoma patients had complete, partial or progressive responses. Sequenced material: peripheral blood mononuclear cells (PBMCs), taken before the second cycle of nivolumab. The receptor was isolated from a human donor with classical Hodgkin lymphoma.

CDR3 DNA sequence: TGTGCCAGCAGCCCGTACAGGGTTGGAAACACCATATATTTT. Translated: CASSPYRVGNTIYF. The chain recombines TRBV7-2 with TRBJ1-3, with D perhaps matching TRBD1 (6 bases). Trimming removed 5 bases from V and 3 bases from J, with 11 bases in between. CDR1 and CDR2 from the germline V gene are SGHTA and FQGNSA. This CDR3 is built from 14 residues. Variable domain in full (rest from reference TRBV7-2 and TRBJ1-3): GAGVSQSPSNKVTEKGKDVELRCDPISGHTALYWYRQSLGQGLEFLIYFQGNSAPDKSGLPSDRFSAERTGGSVSTLTIQRTQQEDSAVYLCASSPYRVGNTIYFGEGSWLTVV.